This record looks at one TCR beta chain sequence and its context. Its antigen is still unknown. These data belong to a study of shared clonotypes between healthy human individuals. General study points: In contrast to clonotypes shared by all four donors, non-shared clonotypes had lower generation probabilities.

The repertoire was sequenced with immunoSEQ multiplex PCR; TCRdb's copy has only in-frame clones and lacks some. The profile covers around 2,000,000 clones, with over 85% appearing a single time and 0.1% to 0.15% taken by the ten largest. Per the germline V gene, CDR1 is MNHEY and CDR2 is SVGAGI. V was cut by 0 bases and J by 4 bases, with 9 bases left in between. The CDR3 loop spans 14 amino acids. This sequence originates from a man between 18 and 35 years old in good health. The chain carries TRBV6-5 and TRBJ2-5; tentatively, D is TRBD2 (6 bases). The sequenced material came from naive CD4+ T cells sorted from blood. Stated subset: CD45RA+ positively selected. In nucleotides, the CDR3 is TGTGCCAGCAGTTACTCGGGACTTTTAGAGACCCAGTACTTC. It is translated as CASSYSGLLETQYF.